This T cell receptor (beta chain) was sequenced during a study of Ad26.COV2.S vaccination and SARS-CoV-2 variants. Study-level background: The donor belonged to the COV1001 Ad26.COV2.S trial arm. Donor got 5x10^10 or 1x10^11 viral particles of Ad26.COV2.S. Study results and limitations: It was vaccine recipients, not placebo recipients, who had the higher spike-specific TCR breadth.

Concerning this clone itself: Its antigen is not known.

Treatment in this sample: about 20 received Ad26.COV2.S at low or high dose, single or two shots; roughly five received placebo; per-sample allocation not given. Vaccine and placebo recipients were sampled on day 63 after the first injection. The vaccine antigen was prefusion-stabilized Wuhan SARS-CoV-2 spike. Germline V gene sequence: CDR1 SQVTM, CDR2 ANQGSEA. CDR3 size: 14 residues. The V end was cut by 6 bases, the J end by 5 bases, with 17 bases between. Sequenced by immunoSEQ multiplex PCR; TCRdb stores in-frame clones only, minus some. The profile shows hundreds of thousands of clones, around 84% of them singletons.

This clonotype was obtained from a person aged 18-60 years who received the Ad26.COV2.S COVID-19 vaccine or a placebo. The sample in question was peripheral blood, obtained in a trial of Ad26.COV2.S vaccine versus placebo. V is TRBV29-1 and J is TRBJ2-1; weak D call: TRBD2 (7 bases). Written as DNA, the CDR3 is TGCAGCGTGGAGGGGAGGGGGTCCAACAATGAGCAGTTCTTC. This translates into CSVEGRGSNNEQFF.